A selection of T cell receptor beta chains follows, all from one sample in a study of CD8+ T cells in alopecia areata. The data were produced by immunoSEQ multiplex PCR, yet TCRdb's version contains in-frame clones alone and is incomplete. The table records about 23,000 clones, around half of them present only once. Specimen: NKG2D-high CD8+ T cells sorted from blood. The source of these receptors is a human donor with alopecia areata. The CDR3 runs from the conserved cysteine through the conserved F or W. The order of the fields is clone size, J gene, V gene, D gene, CDR3 protein, CDR3 DNA. The D gene is left open where the match is weak. Clone size, where shown, is once, few, many, or a class for clones that have expanded.

clone_size: -
j_call: TRBJ2-7
v_call: TRBV28
d_call: -
cdr3_aa: CASREGTYEQYF
cdr3_nt: TGTGCCAGCAGAGAGGGGACCTACGAGCAGTACTTC

clone_size: -
j_call: TRBJ2-7
v_call: TRBV4-2
d_call: TRBD1
cdr3_aa: CASSQDRQGPVKYEQYF
cdr3_nt: TGTGCCAGCAGCCAAGATCGACAGGGGCCCGTGAAGTACGAGCAGTACTTC

clone_size: -
j_call: TRBJ1-1
v_call: TRBV6-4
d_call: -
cdr3_aa: CASSDSPATEAFF
cdr3_nt: TGTGCCAGCAGTGACTCGCCGGCCACTGAAGCTTTCTTT

clone_size: -
j_call: TRBJ1-2
v_call: TRBV25-1
d_call: -
cdr3_aa: CASSDSRRYYGYTF
cdr3_nt: TGTGCCAGCAGTGATAGCCGTAGATACTATGGCTACACCTTC

clone_size: -
j_call: TRBJ1-1
v_call: TRBV7-9
d_call: -
cdr3_aa: CASSFGPGLNTEAFF
cdr3_nt: TGTGCCAGCAGCTTTGGTCCAGGGCTGAACACTGAAGCTTTCTTT

clone_size: -
j_call: TRBJ2-1
v_call: TRBV2
d_call: TRBD2
cdr3_aa: CASSVGRQVHNEQFF
cdr3_nt: TGTGCCAGCAGTGTCGGGAGGCAAGTCCACAATGAGCAGTTCTTC

clone_size: once
j_call: TRBJ1-1
v_call: TRBV27
d_call: -
cdr3_aa: CASSLRGREAFF
cdr3_nt: TGTGCCAGCAGTTTACGGGGGAGGGAAGCTTTCTTT

clone_size: few
j_call: TRBJ1-1
v_call: TRBV5-6
d_call: TRBD1
cdr3_aa: CASSHQGGGRNTEAFF
cdr3_nt: TGTGCCAGCAGCCACCAGGGGGGCGGGAGGAACACTGAAGCTTTCTTT

clone_size: few
j_call: TRBJ2-3
v_call: TRBV5-4
d_call: TRBD2
cdr3_aa: CASSLFASSGSSDTQYF
cdr3_nt: TGTGCCAGCAGCTTATTTGCGAGTAGCGGGAGTTCAGATACGCAGTATTTT

clone_size: -
j_call: TRBJ2-1
v_call: TRBV5-6
d_call: TRBD2
cdr3_aa: CASSLWTSGRNEQFF
cdr3_nt: TGTGCCAGCAGCTTATGGACTAGCGGGAGAAATGAGCAGTTCTTC

clone_size: -
j_call: TRBJ2-2
v_call: TRBV6-6
d_call: TRBD2
cdr3_aa: CASSGGLAGPTGELFF
cdr3_nt: TGTGCCAGCAGTGGGGGACTAGCGGGACCCACCGGGGAGCTGTTTTTT

clone_size: -
j_call: TRBJ2-7
v_call: TRBV28
d_call: TRBD1
cdr3_aa: CASRSDRGYEQYF
cdr3_nt: TGTGCCAGCAGATCAGACAGGGGCTACGAGCAGTACTTC

clone_size: once
j_call: TRBJ2-7
v_call: TRBV21-1
d_call: -
cdr3_aa: CASDESVIEQYF
cdr3_nt: TGTGCCAGCGACGAGTCAGTAATCGAGCAGTACTTC

clone_size: -
j_call: TRBJ2-4
v_call: TRBV11-2
d_call: TRBD1
cdr3_aa: CASSILEGAPRNIQYF
cdr3_nt: TGTGCCAGCAGCATATTAGAGGGGGCTCCCAGAAACATTCAGTACTTC

clone_size: -
j_call: TRBJ2-1
v_call: TRBV6-5
d_call: -
cdr3_aa: CASSYSVSYNEQFF
cdr3_nt: TGTGCCAGCAGTTACTCGGTCTCCTACAATGAGCAGTTCTTC

clone_size: few
j_call: TRBJ2-2
v_call: TRBV28
d_call: -
cdr3_aa: CASSPDYGATTGELFF
cdr3_nt: TGTGCCAGCAGCCCTGATTACGGGGCGACCACCGGGGAGCTGTTTTTT

clone_size: few
j_call: TRBJ2-7
v_call: TRBV27
d_call: TRBD1
cdr3_aa: CASSLDRVTPYEQYF
cdr3_nt: TGTGCCAGCAGTTTGGACAGGGTTACCCCCTACGAGCAGTACTTC

clone_size: few
j_call: TRBJ1-2
v_call: TRBV14
d_call: -
cdr3_aa: CASSGTVNYGYTF
cdr3_nt: TGTGCCAGCAGCGGGACGGTAAACTATGGCTACACCTTC

clone_size: -
j_call: TRBJ2-4
v_call: TRBV29-1
d_call: TRBD1
cdr3_aa: CSVSTGQNIQYF
cdr3_nt: TGCAGCGTTTCGACAGGGCAAAACATTCAGTACTTC

clone_size: once
j_call: TRBJ2-7
v_call: TRBV2
d_call: TRBD2
cdr3_aa: CASRLMAGGSYEQYF
cdr3_nt: TGTGCCAGCAGGCTAATGGCGGGAGGGAGTTACGAGCAGTACTTC

clone_size: few
j_call: TRBJ2-1
v_call: TRBV10-3
d_call: TRBD1
cdr3_aa: CATSTGTAGSYNEQFF
cdr3_nt: TGTGCCACCAGTACGGGGACAGCCGGCTCCTACAATGAGCAGTTCTTC

clone_size: -
j_call: TRBJ2-1
v_call: TRBV29-1
d_call: TRBD2
cdr3_aa: CSALGGYYNEQFF
cdr3_nt: TGCAGCGCCCTCGGGGGGTACTACAATGAGCAGTTCTTC

clone_size: -
j_call: TRBJ2-1
v_call: TRBV7-9
d_call: TRBD2
cdr3_aa: CASSPKGLEQFF
cdr3_nt: TGTGCCAGCAGCCCGAAGGGACTAGAGCAGTTCTTC

clone_size: -
j_call: TRBJ2-7
v_call: TRBV27
d_call: -
cdr3_aa: CASSAPRTPYEQYF
cdr3_nt: TGTGCCAGCAGCGCCCCCCGGACACCTTACGAGCAGTACTTC

clone_size: -
j_call: TRBJ1-2
v_call: TRBV7-8
d_call: TRBD1
cdr3_aa: CASSRSSTGVYGYTF
cdr3_nt: TGTGCCAGCAGCAGGTCTTCGACAGGGGTTTATGGCTACACCTTC

clone_size: few
j_call: TRBJ2-7
v_call: TRBV19
d_call: TRBD1
cdr3_aa: CASNPGTGVYEQYF
cdr3_nt: TGTGCCAGTAACCCCGGGACAGGGGTCTACGAGCAGTACTTC

clone_size: -
j_call: TRBJ2-2
v_call: TRBV4-1
d_call: -
cdr3_aa: CASSRLGQGNTGELFF
cdr3_nt: TGCGCCAGCAGCCGTCTAGGGCAGGGGAACACCGGGGAGCTGTTTTTT

clone_size: few
j_call: TRBJ2-1
v_call: TRBV29-1
d_call: TRBD2
cdr3_aa: CSVRRHRLAGGPVGYNEQFF
cdr3_nt: TGCAGCGTCCGTAGGCATCGACTAGCGGGAGGGCCCGTTGGGTACAATGAGCAGTTCTTC

clone_size: -
j_call: TRBJ2-5
v_call: TRBV21-1
d_call: -
cdr3_aa: CASSTNQTRDRETQYF
cdr3_nt: TGTGCCAGCAGCACCAATCAGACCCGAGATCGAGAGACCCAGTACTTC

clone_size: few
j_call: TRBJ2-7
v_call: TRBV7-2
d_call: TRBD2
cdr3_aa: CASSFSGGGSYEQYF
cdr3_nt: TGTGCCAGCAGCTTTAGCGGGGGCGGTTCTTACGAGCAGTACTTC

clone_size: few
j_call: TRBJ2-7
v_call: TRBV18
d_call: -
cdr3_aa: CASSPPDRAPYEQYF
cdr3_nt: TGTGCCAGCTCACCACCGGACAGAGCACCTTACGAGCAGTACTTC

clone_size: few
j_call: TRBJ2-1
v_call: TRBV4-1
d_call: TRBD1
cdr3_aa: CASSRDPGGSYNEQFF
cdr3_nt: TGCGCCAGCAGCCGCGACCCAGGGGGCTCCTACAATGAGCAGTTCTTC

clone_size: -
j_call: TRBJ2-7
v_call: TRBV27
d_call: -
cdr3_aa: CASSLSTLGEQYF
cdr3_nt: TGTGCCAGCAGTTTATCGACATTGGGAGAGCAGTACTTC

clone_size: -
j_call: TRBJ1-2
v_call: TRBV7-9
d_call: -
cdr3_aa: CASSLATGPYGYTF
cdr3_nt: TGTGCCAGCAGCTTAGCGACAGGCCCCTATGGCTACACCTTC

clone_size: -
j_call: TRBJ2-5
v_call: TRBV4-1
d_call: TRBD2
cdr3_aa: CASSLIREGTRVDQSTETQYF
cdr3_nt: TGCGCCAGCAGCCTCATCAGGGAGGGGACTAGGGTCGATCAATCTACGGAGACCCAGTACTTC

clone_size: -
j_call: TRBJ2-3
v_call: TRBV28
d_call: -
cdr3_aa: CASTSTDSTDTQYF
cdr3_nt: TGTGCCAGCACAAGTACGGACAGCACAGATACGCAGTATTTT

clone_size: few
j_call: TRBJ1-5
v_call: TRBV19
d_call: TRBD1
cdr3_aa: CASSPTSGQYQPQHF
cdr3_nt: TGTGCCAGTAGTCCCACATCGGGACAGTACCAGCCCCAGCATTTT

clone_size: -
j_call: TRBJ1-2
v_call: TRBV27
d_call: -
cdr3_aa: CASSSGPYGYTF
cdr3_nt: TGTGCCAGCAGTTCCGGGCCGTATGGCTACACCTTC

clone_size: many
j_call: TRBJ1-2
v_call: TRBV10-2
d_call: -
cdr3_aa: CASSEFRGADGYTF
cdr3_nt: TGCGCCAGCAGTGAGTTCCGGGGCGCGGATGGCTACACCTTC

clone_size: -
j_call: TRBJ2-1
v_call: TRBV13
d_call: -
cdr3_aa: CASSLVGWVGGTYNEQFF
cdr3_nt: TGTGCCAGCAGCTTAGTAGGGTGGGTTGGCGGGACCTACAATGAGCAGTTCTTC

clone_size: -
j_call: TRBJ1-5
v_call: TRBV15
d_call: TRBD1
cdr3_aa: CATSSRTGINQPQHF
cdr3_nt: TGTGCCACCAGCTCCCGGACAGGGATCAATCAGCCCCAGCATTTT